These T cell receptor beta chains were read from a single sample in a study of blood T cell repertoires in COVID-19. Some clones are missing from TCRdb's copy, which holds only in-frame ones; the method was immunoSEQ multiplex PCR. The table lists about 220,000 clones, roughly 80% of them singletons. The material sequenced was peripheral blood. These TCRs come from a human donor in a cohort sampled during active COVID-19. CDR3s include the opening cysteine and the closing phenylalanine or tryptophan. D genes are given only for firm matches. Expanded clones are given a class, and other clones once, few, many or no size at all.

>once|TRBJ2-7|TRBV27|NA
CASSLTGDWAYEQYF
TGTGCCAGCAGTTTAACGGGGGATTGGGCCTACGAGCAGTACTTC
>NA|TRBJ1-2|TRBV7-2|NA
CASSLGGLLADGYTF
TGTGCCAGCAGCTTAGGAGGGCTCCTCGCGGATGGCTACACCTTC
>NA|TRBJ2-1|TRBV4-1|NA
CASSQDRNEQFF
TGCGCCAGCAGCCAAGACCGCAATGAGCAGTTCTTC
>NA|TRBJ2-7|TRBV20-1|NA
CSAIAGAEQYF
TGCAGTGCTATCGCCGGAGCCGAGCAGTACTTC
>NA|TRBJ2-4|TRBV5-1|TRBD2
CASSASSGSGSDIQYF
TGCGCCAGCAGCGCCTCTAGCGGATCAGGCTCGGACATTCAGTACTTC
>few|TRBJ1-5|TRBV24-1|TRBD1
CATSGTGHQPQHF
TGTGCCACCAGTGGGACAGGGCATCAGCCCCAGCATTTT
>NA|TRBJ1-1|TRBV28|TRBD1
CASSLAGQGARTEAFF
TGTGCCAGCAGTTTAGCTGGACAGGGGGCGCGGACTGAAGCTTTCTTT
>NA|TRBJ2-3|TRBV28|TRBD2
CASSLWVAGIPDTQYF
TGTGCCAGCAGTTTGTGGGTAGCGGGAATACCAGATACGCAGTATTTT
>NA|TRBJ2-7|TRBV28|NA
CASSLGGQIEQYF
TGTGCCAGCAGTTTGGGGGGGCAGATCGAGCAGTACTTC
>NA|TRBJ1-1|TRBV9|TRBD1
CASSPQTGGTEAFF
TGTGCCAGCAGCCCCCAAACAGGGGGCACTGAAGCTTTCTTT
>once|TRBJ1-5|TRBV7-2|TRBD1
CASSAQTGGNQPQHF
TGTGCCAGCAGCGCACAGACAGGGGGAAATCAGCCCCAGCATTTT
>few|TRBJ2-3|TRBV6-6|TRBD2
CASKIAGSTDTQYF
TGTGCCAGCAAGATAGCGGGGAGCACAGATACGCAGTATTTT
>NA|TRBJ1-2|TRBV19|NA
CASSTSRDYGYTF
TGTGCCAGTAGTACTTCCAGGGACTATGGCTACACCTTC
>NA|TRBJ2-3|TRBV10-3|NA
CAISEGGARSDTQYF
TGTGCCATCAGTGAGGGGGGGGCGCGGTCAGATACGCAGTATTTT
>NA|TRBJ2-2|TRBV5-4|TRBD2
CASSPLAGGTGELFF
TGTGCCAGCAGCCCCCTAGCGGGAGGGACCGGGGAGCTGTTTTTT
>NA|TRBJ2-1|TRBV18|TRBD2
CASSPKGAGTYNEQFF
TGTGCCAGCTCCCCCAAGGGAGCGGGAACCTACAATGAGCAGTTCTTC
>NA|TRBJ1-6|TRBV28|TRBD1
CASSHIDRESPLHF
TGTGCCAGCAGCCACATTGACAGGGAATCACCCCTCCACTTT